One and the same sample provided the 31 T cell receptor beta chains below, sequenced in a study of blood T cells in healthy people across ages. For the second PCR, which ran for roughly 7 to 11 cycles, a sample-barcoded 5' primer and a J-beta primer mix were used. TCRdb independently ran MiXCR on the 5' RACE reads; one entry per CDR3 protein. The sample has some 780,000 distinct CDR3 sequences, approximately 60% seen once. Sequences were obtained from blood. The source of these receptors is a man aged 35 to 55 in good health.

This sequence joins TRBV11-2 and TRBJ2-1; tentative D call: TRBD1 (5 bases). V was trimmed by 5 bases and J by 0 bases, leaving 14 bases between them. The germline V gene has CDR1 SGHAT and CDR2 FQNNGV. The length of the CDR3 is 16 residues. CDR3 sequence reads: CASSHRGQDSYNEQFF. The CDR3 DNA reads TGTGCCAGCAGCCATAGGGGCCAGGACTCCTACAATGAGCAGTTCTTC.

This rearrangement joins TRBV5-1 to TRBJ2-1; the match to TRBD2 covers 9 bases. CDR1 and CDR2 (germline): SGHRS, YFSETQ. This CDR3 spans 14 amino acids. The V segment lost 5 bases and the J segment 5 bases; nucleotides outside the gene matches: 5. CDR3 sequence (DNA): TGCGCCAGCAGAATTAGCGGGGGAAACAATGAGCAGTTCTTC. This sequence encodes CASRISGGNNEQFF.

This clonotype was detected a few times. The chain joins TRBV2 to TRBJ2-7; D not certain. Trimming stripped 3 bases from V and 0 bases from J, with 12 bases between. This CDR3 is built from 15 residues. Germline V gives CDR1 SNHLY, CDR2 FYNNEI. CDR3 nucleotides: TGTGCCAGCAGTGATAGGAGTCAACTCTCCTACGAGCAGTACTTC. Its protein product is CASSDRSQLSYEQYF.

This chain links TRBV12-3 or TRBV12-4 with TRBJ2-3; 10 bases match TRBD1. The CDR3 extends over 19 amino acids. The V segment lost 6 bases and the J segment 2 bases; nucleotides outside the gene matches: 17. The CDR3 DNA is TGTGCCAGCAGCCACGGGACAGGGGTTGTTAGGGAAGACACAGATACGCAGTATTTT. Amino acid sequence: CASSHGTGVVREDTDTQYF.

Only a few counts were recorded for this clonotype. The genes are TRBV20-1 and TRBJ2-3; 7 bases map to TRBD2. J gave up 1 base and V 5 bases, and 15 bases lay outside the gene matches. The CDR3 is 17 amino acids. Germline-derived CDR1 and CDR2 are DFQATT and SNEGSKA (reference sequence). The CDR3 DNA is TGCAGTGCTGCCGATCCCCGACTAGCCCTTGGCACAGATACGCAGTATTTT. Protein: CSAADPRLALGTDTQYF.

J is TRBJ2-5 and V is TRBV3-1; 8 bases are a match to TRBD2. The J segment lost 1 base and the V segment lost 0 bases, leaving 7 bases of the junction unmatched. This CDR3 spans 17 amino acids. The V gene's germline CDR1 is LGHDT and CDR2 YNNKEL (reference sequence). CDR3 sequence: CASSQDGIAGSQETQYF. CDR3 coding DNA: TGTGCCAGCAGCCAAGACGGGATAGCGGGGAGCCAAGAGACCCAGTACTTC.

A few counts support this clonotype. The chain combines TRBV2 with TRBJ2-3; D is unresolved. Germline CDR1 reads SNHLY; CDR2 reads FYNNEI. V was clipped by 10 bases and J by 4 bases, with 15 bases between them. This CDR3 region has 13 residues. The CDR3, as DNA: TGTGCCACCAACCTTTTGCATTCAGATACGCAGTATTTT. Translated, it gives CATNLLHSDTQYF.

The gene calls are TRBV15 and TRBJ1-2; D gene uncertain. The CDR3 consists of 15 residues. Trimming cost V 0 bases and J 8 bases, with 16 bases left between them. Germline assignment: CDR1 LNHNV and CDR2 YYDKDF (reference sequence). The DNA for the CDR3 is TGTGCCACCAGCAGAGATATCGTTCTATCCGGGGGCTACACCTTC. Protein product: CATSRDIVLSGGYTF.

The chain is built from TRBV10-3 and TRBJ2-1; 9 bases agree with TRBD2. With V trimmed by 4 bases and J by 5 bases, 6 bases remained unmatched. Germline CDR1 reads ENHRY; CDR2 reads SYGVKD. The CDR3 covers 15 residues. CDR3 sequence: CAISGQGLADNEQFF. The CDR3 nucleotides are TGTGCCATCAGTGGTCAGGGACTAGCAGACAATGAGCAGTTCTTC.

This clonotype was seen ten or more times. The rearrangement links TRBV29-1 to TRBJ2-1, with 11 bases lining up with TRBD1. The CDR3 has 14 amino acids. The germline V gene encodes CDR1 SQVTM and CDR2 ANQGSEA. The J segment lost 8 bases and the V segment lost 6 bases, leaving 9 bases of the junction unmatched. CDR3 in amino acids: CSVLGQGVTDEQFF. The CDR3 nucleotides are TGCAGCGTGTTGGGACAGGGGGTGACGGATGAGCAGTTCTTC.

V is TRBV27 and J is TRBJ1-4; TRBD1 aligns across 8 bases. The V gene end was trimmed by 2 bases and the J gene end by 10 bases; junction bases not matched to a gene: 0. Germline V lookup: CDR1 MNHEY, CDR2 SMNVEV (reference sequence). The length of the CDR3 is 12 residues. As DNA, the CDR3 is TGTGCCAGCAGTTTAGGGACAGGAAAACTGTTTTTT. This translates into CASSLGTGKLFF.

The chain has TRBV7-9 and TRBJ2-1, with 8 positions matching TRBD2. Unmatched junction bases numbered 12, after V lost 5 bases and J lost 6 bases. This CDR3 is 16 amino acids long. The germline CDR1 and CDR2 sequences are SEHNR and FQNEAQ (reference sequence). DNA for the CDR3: TGTGCCAGCAGCCTATTAAGCGGGAGTGCCGGCAATGAGCAGTTCTTC. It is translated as CASSLLSGSAGNEQFF. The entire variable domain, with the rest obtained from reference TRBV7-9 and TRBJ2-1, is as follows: DTGVSQNPRHKITKRGQNVTFRCDPISEHNRLYWYRQTLGQGPEFLTYFQNEAQLEKSRLLSDRFSAERPKGSFSTLEIQRTEQGDSAMYLCASSLLSGSAGNEQFFGPGTRLTVL.

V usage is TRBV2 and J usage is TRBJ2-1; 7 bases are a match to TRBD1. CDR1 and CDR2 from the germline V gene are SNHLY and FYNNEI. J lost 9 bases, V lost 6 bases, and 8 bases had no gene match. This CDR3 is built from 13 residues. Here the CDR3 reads CASSPRQGLEQFF. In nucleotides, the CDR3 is TGTGCCAGCAGCCCCCGACAGGGCCTTGAGCAGTTCTTC. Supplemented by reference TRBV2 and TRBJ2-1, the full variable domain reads EPEVTQTPSHQVTQMGQEVILRCVPISNHLYFYWYRQILGQKVEFLVSFYNNEISEKSEIFDDQFSVERPDGSNFTLKIRSTKLEDSAMYFCASSPRQGLEQFFGPGTRLTVL.

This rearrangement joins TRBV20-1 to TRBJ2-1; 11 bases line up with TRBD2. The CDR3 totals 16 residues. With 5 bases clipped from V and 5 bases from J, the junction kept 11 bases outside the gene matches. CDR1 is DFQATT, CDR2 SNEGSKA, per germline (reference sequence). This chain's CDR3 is CSAEEGTSGADNEQFF. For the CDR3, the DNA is TGCAGTGCTGAGGAAGGGACTAGCGGAGCCGACAATGAGCAGTTCTTC.

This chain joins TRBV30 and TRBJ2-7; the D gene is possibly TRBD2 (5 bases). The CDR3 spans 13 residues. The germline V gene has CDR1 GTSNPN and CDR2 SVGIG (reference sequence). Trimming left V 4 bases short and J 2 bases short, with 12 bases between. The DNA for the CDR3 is TGTGCCTGGAACCGGGGTGGCCCCTACGAGCAGTACTTC. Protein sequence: CAWNRGGPYEQYF.

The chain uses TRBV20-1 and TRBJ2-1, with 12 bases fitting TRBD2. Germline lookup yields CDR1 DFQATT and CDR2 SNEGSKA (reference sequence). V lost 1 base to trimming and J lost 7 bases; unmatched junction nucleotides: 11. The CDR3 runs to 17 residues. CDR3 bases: TGCAGTGCTAGAGCTCCTACTTCTAGCGGGAGGGCAAATGAGCAGTTCTTC. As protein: CSARAPTSSGRANEQFF.

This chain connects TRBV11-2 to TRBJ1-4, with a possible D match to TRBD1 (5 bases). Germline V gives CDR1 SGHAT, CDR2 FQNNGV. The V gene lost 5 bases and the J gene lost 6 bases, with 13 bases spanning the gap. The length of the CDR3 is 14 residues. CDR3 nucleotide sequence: TGTGCCAGCAGCGCGACAGTTGGGTATGAAAAACTGTTTTTT. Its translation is CASSATVGYEKLFF.

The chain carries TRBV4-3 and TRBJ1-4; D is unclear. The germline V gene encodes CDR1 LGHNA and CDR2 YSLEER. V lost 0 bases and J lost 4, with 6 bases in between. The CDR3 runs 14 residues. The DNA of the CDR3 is TGCGCCAGCAGCCAAGAGGGCCTTAATGAAAAACTGTTTTTT. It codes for CASSQEGLNEKLFF.

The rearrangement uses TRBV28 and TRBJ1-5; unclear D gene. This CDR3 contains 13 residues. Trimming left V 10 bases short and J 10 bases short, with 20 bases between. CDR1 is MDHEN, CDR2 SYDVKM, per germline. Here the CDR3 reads CATMSGLLHPQHF. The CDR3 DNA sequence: TGTGCCACCATGAGCGGCCTCCTGCATCCCCAGCATTTT.

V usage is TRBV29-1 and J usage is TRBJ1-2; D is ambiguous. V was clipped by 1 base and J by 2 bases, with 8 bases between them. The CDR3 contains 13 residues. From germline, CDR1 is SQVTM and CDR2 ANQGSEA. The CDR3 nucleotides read TGCAGCGTTGAAGTAACCAGGAACTATGGCTACACCTTC. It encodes CSVEVTRNYGYTF.

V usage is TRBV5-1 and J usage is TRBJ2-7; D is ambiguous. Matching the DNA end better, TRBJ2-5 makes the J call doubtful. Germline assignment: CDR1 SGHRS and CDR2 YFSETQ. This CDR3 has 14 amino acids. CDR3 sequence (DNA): TGCGCCAGCAGCTCCCTTAGTTCCGGAGAGACCCAGTACTTC. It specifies CASSSLSSGETQYF.

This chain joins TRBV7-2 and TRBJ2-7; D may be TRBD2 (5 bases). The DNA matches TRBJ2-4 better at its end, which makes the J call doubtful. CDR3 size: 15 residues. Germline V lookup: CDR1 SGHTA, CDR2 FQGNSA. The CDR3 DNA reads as TGTGCCAGCAGCCTCAAAGCGAGGGCGGTAAACATTCAGTACTTC. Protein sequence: CASSLKARAVNIQYF.

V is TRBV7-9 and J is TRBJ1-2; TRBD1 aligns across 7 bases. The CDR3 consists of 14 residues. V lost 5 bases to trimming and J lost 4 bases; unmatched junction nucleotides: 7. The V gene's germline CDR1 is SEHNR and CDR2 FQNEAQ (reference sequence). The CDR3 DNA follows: TGTGCCAGCAGCGATTTGACAGGGAGCTATGGCTACACCTTC. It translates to CASSDLTGSYGYTF.

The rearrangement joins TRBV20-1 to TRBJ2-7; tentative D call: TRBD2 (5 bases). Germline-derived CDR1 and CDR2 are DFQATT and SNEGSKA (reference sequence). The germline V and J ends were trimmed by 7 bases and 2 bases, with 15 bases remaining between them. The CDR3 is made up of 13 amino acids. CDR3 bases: TGCAGTGGTCTAGCTTCCCGTACCTACGAGCAGTACTTC. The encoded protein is CSGLASRTYEQYF.

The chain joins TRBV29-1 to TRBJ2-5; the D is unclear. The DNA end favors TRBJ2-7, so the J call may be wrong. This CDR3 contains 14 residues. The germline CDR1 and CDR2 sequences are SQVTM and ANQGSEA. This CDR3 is CSVGIRLGIDEQYF. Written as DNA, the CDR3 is TGCAGCGTTGGAATCCGTTTAGGGATCGACGAGCAGTACTTC.

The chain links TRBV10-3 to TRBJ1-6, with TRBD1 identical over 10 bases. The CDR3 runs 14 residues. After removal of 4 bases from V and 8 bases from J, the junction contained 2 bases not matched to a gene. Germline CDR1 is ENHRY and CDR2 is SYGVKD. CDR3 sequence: CAISVGQGDSPLHF. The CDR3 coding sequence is TGTGCCATCAGTGTAGGACAGGGGGATTCACCCCTCCACTTT.

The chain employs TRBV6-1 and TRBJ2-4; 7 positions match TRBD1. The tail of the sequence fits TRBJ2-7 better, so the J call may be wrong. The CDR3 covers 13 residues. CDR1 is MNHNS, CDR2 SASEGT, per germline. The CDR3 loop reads CASSSNRGYEQYF. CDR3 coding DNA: TGTGCCAGCAGTAGTAACAGGGGCTACGAGCAGTACTTC.

The CDR3 sequence: CASSPASGTGFFEQYF. The CDR3 DNA reads as TGTGCCAGCAGTCCGGCCTCCGGGACAGGGTTTTTCGAGCAGTACTTC. The chain combines TRBV7-3 with TRBJ2-5, with 9 bases matching TRBD1. The J call may be mistaken, given a closer DNA end match to TRBJ2-7. This CDR3 spans 16 amino acids. The germline V gene has CDR1 SGHTA and CDR2 FQGTGA.

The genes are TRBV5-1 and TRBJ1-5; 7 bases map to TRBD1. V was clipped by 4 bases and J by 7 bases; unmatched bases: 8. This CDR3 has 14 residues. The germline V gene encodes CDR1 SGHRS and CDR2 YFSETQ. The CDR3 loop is CASSRGTVGQPQHF. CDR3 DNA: TGCGCCAGCAGCCGGGGGACAGTCGGACAGCCCCAGCATTTT. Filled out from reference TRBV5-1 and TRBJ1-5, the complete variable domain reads KAGVTQTPRYLIKTRGQQVTLSCSPISGHRSVSWYQQTPGQGLQFLFEYFSETQRNKGNFPGRFSGRQFSNSRSEMNVSTLELGDSALYLCASSRGTVGQPQHFGDGTRLSIL.

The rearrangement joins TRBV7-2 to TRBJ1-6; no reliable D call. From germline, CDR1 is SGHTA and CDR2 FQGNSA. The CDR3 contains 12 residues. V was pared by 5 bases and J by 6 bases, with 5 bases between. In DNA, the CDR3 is TGTGCCAGCAGCACCAGTAATTCACCCCTCCACTTT. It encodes CASSTSNSPLHF.

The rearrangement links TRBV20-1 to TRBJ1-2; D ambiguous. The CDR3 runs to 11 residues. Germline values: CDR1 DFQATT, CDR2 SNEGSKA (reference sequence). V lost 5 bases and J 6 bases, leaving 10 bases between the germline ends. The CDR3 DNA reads TGCAGTGCTCGACACGGGGATGGCTACACCTTC. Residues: CSARHGDGYTF.